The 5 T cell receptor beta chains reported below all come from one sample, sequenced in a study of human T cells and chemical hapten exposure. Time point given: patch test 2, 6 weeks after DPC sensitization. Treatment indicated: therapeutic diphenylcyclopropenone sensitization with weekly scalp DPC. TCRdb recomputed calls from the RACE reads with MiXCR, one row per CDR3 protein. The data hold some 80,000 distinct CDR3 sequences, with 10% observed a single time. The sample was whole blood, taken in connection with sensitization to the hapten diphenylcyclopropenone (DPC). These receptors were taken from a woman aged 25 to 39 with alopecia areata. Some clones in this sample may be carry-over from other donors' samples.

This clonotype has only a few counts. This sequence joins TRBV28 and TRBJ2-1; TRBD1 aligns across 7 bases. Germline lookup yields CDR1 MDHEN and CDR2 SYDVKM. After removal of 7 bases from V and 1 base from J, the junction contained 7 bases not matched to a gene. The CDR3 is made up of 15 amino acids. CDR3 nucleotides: TGTGCCAGCACCCTGACAGGGAATTCCTACAATGAGCAGTTCTTC. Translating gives CASTLTGNSYNEQFF.

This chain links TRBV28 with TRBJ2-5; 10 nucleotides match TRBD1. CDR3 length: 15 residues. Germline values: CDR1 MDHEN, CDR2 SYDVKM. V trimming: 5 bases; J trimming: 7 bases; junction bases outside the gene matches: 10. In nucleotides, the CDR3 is TGTGCCAGCAGTCACTCGACAGGGGGCATGGGGACCCAGTACTTC. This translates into CASSHSTGGMGTQYF.

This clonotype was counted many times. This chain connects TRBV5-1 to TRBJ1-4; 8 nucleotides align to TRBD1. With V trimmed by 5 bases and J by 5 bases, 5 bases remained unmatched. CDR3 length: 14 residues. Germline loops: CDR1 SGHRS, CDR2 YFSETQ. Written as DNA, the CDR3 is TGCGCCAGCAGTATCCGGGACAGGAATGAAAAACTGTTTTTT. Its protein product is CASSIRDRNEKLFF.

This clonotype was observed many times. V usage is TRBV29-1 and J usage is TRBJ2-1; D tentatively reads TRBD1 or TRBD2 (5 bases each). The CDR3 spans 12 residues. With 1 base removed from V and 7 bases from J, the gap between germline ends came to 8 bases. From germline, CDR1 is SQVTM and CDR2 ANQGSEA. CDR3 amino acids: CSVEAEGNEQFF. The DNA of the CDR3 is TGCAGCGTTGAAGCCGAGGGGAATGAGCAGTTCTTC.

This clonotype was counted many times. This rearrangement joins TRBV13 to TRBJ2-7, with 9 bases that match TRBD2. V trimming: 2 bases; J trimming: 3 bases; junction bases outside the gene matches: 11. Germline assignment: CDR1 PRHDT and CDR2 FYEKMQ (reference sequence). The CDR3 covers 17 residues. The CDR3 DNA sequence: TGTGCCAGCAGCTTATTATCTGGGCGGGAGGGCCGCTACGAGCAGTACTTC. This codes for CASSLLSGREGRYEQYF.